This T cell receptor (beta chain) was profiled in a study of siplizumab effects on memory and regulatory T cells. Study findings and constraints: Apparently key alloresponse contributors, naive T cells also seemed more diverse than memory cells. Some alloreactive sequences were traceable to unstimulated CD4+ memory cells, and siplizumab significantly reduced them.

This clone was recorded only once. Its target is not known. This CDR3 is 15 amino acids long. The germline gives CDR1 MGHRA, CDR2 YSYEKL. Between the trimmed V and J ends, which lost 4 bases and 5 bases, there was a span of 14 bases. The protocol was immunoSEQ multiplex PCR, while the TCRdb copy is restricted to in-frame clones and leaves out a portion. The sample lists about 100,000 clones, over 90% occurring once. The sequence derives from a human donor in good health. Sample: non-Treg CD4+ T cells sorted from blood. This rearrangement joins TRBV4-1 to TRBJ2-2, with a tentative D call TRBD2 (6 bases). CDR3 region: CASSRVSGGTGELFF. The CDR3, as DNA: TGCGCCAGCAGCCGGGTTAGCGGAGGAACCGGGGAGCTGTTTTTT.